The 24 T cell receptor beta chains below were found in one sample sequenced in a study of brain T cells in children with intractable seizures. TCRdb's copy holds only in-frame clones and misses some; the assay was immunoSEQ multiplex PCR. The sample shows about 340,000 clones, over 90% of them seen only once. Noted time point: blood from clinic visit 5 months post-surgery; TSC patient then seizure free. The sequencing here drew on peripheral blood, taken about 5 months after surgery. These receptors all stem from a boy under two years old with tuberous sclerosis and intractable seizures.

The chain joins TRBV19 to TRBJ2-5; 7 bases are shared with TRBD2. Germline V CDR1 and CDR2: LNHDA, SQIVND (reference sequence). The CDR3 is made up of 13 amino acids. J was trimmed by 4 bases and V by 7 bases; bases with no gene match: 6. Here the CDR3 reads CASMGERGETQYF. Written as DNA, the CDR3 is TGTGCCAGTATGGGGGAGCGGGGAGAGACCCAGTACTTC. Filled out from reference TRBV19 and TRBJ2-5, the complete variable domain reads DGGITQSPKYLFRKEGQNVTLSCEQNLNHDAMYWYRQDPGQGLRLIYYSQIVNDFQKGDIAEGYSVSREKKESFPLTVTSAQKNPTAFYLCASMGERGETQYFGPGTRLLVL.

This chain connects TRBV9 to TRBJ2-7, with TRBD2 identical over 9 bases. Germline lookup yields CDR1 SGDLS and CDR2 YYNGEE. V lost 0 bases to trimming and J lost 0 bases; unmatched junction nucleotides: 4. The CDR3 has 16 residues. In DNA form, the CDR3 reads TGTGCCAGCAGCGTAGGTCTAGCGGGGAGCTCCTACGAGCAGTACTTC. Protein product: CASSVGLAGSSYEQYF.

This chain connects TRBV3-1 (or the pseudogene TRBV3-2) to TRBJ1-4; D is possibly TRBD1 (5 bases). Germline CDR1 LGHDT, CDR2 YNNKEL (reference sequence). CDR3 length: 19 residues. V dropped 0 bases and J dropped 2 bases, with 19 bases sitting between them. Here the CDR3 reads CASSQDSRGRGATNEKLFF. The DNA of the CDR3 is TGTGCCAGCAGCCAAGATAGTCGGGGTAGGGGCGCCACTAATGAAAAACTGTTTTTT.

The CDR3 region has the DNA TGTGCCAGCAGCGACCGGACAGGAGAATTAATCAGCGGCACCATATATTTT. This gives the protein CASSDRTGELISGTIYF. V usage is TRBV7-9 and J usage is TRBJ1-3, with 7 bases matching TRBD1. Germline CDR1 reads SEHNR; CDR2 reads FQNEAQ (reference sequence). The junction had 19 bases not matched to a gene; V was cut back by 5 bases and J by 9 bases. The CDR3 covers 17 residues.

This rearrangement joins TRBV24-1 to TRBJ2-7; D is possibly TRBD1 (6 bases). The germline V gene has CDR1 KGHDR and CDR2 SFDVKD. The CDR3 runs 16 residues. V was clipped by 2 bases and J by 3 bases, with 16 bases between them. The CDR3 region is CATSDSHSGTYYEQYF. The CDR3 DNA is TGTGCCACCAGTGATTCCCACTCCGGGACATACTACGAGCAGTACTTC.

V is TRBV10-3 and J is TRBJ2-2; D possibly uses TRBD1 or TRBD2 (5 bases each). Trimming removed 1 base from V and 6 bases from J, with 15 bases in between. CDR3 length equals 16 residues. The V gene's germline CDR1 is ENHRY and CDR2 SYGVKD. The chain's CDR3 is CAISEFSARGAGELFF. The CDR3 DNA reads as TGTGCCATCAGTGAGTTCTCGGCGAGAGGGGCCGGGGAGCTGTTTTTT.

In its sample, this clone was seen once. Here the CDR3 reads CASVPTGYHLYNEQFF. The CDR3 nucleotides are TGTGCCAGCGTCCCCACAGGGTATCACCTATACAATGAGCAGTTCTTC. The chain joins TRBV11-1 to TRBJ2-1, with a possible D match to TRBD1 (6 bases). Between the trimmed V and J ends, which lost 8 bases and 4 bases, there was a span of 21 bases. The CDR3 is made up of 16 amino acids. CDR1 and CDR2 from the germline V gene are SGHAT and FQDESV (reference sequence).

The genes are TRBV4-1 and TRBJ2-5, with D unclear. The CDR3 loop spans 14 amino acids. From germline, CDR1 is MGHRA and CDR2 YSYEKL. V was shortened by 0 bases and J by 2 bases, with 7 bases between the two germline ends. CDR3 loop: CASSQDRLQETQYF. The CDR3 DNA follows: TGCGCCAGCAGCCAAGACAGACTTCAAGAGACCCAGTACTTC.

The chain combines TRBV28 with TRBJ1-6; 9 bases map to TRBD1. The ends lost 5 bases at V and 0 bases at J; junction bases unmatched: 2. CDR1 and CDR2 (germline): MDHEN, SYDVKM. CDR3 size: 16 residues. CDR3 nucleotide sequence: TGTGCCAGCAGTAAGGACAGGGGCTCCTATAATTCACCCCTCCACTTT. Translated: CASSKDRGSYNSPLHF.

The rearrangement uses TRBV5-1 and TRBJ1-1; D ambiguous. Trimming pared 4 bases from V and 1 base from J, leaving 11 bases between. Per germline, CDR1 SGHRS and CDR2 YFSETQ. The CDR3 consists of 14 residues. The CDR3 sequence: CASSPLGWNTEAFF. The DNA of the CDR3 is TGCGCCAGCAGCCCCCTGGGCTGGAACACTGAAGCTTTCTTT. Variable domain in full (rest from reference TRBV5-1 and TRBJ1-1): KAGVTQTPRYLIKTRGQQVTLSCSPISGHRSVSWYQQTPGQGLQFLFEYFSETQRNKGNFPGRFSGRQFSNSRSEMNVSTLELGDSALYLCASSPLGWNTEAFFGQGTRLTVV.

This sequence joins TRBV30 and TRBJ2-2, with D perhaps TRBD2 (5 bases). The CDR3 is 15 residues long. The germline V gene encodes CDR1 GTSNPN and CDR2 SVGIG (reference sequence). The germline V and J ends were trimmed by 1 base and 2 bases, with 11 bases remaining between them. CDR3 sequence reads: CAWSEGEKNTGELFF. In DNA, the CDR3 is TGTGCCTGGAGTGAGGGAGAAAAAAACACCGGGGAGCTGTTTTTT.

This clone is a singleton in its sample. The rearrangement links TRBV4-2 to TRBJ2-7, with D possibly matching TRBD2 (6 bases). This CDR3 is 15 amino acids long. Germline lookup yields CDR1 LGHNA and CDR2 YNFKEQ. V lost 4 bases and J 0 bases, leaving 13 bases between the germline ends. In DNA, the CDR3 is TGTGCCAGCAGCCGCGGGACGGTGAACTCCTACGAGCAGTACTTC. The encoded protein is CASSRGTVNSYEQYF.

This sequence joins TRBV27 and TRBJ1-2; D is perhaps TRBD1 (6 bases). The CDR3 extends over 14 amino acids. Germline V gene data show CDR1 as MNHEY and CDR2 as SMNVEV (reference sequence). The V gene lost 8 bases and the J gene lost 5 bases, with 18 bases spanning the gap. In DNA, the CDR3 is TGTGCCAGCTGTACCGAGGTAGGGGGTTATGGCTACACCTTC. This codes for CASCTEVGGYGYTF.

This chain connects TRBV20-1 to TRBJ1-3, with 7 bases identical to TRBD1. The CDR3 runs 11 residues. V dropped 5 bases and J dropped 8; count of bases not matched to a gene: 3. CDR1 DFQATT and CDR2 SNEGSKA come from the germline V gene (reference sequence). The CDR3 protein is CSAGQDHTIYF. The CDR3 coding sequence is TGCAGTGCTGGACAGGACCACACCATATATTTT.

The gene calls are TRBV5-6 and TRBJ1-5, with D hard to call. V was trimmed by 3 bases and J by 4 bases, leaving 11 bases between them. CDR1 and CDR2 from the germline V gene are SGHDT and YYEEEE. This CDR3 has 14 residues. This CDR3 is CASSWYLDNQPQHF. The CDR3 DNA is TGTGCCAGCAGCTGGTACTTGGATAATCAGCCCCAGCATTTT.

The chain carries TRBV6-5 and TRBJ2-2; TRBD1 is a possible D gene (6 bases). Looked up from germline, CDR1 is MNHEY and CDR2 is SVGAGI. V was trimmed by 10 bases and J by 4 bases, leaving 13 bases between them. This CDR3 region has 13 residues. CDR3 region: CATDRPFTGELFF. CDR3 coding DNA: TGTGCCACCGACAGGCCCTTCACCGGGGAGCTGTTTTTT.

The CDR3 sequence: CASSLVWRLAASYEQYF. DNA for the CDR3: TGTGCCAGCAGCTTAGTGTGGAGACTAGCGGCCTCCTACGAGCAGTACTTC. The chain combines TRBV7-8 with TRBJ2-7, with TRBD2 matching 9 bases. V was pared by 1 base and J by 0 bases, with 7 bases of the junction left unmatched. Per the germline V gene, CDR1 is SGHVS and CDR2 is FQNEAQ. This CDR3 region has 17 residues.

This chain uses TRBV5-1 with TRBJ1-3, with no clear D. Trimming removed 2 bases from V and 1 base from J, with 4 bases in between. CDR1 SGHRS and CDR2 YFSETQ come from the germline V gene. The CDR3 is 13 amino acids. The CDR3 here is CASSLQSGNTIYF. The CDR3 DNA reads TGCGCCAGCAGCTTACAGTCTGGAAACACCATATATTTT.

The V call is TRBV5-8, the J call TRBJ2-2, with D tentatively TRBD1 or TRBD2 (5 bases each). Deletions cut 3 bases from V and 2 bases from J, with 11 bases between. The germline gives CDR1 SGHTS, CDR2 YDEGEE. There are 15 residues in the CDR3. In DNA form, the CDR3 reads TGTGCCAGCAGCTGGGGCGGGCTTAACACCGGGGAGCTGTTTTTT. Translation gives CASSWGGLNTGELFF.

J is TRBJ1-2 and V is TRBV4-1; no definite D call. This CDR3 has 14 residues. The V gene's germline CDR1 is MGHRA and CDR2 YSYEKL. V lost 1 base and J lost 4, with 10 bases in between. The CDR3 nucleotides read TGCGCCAGCAGCCAAGCCCGCCGTGGCTATGGCTACACCTTC. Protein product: CASSQARRGYGYTF.

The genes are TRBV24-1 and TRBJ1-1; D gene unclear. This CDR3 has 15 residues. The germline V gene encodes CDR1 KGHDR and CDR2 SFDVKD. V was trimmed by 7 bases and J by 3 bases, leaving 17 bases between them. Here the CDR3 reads CATSPDRFLDTEAFF. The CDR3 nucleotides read TGTGCCACCAGCCCCGATCGGTTTTTGGACACTGAAGCTTTCTTT.

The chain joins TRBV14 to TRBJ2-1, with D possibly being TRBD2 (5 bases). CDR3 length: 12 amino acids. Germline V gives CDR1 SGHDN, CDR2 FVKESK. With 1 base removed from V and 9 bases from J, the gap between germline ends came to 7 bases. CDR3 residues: CASSQGRSEQFF. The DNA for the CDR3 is TGTGCCAGCAGCCAAGGGAGGAGTGAGCAGTTCTTC. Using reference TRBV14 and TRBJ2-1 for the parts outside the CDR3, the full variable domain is EAGVTQFPSHSVIEKGQTVTLRCDPISGHDNLYWYRRVMGKEIKFLLHFVKESKQDESGMPNNRFLAERTGGTYSTLKVQPAELEDSGVYFCASSQGRSEQFFGPGTRLTVL.

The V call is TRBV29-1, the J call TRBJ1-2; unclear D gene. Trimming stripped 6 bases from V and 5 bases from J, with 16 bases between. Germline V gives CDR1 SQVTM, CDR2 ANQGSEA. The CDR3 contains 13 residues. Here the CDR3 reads CSVLREMDYGYTF. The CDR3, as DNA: TGCAGCGTGTTAAGGGAAATGGATTATGGCTACACCTTC.

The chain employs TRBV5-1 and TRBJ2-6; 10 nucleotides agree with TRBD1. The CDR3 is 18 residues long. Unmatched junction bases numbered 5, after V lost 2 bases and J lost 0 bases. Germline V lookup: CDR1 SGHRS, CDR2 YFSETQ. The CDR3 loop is CASSFRRDRGSGANVLTF. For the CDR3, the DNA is TGCGCCAGCAGCTTCCGACGGGACAGGGGCTCTGGGGCCAACGTCCTGACTTTC.